The T cell receptor beta chain under discussion was sequenced for a study of cytomegalovirus exposure and HLA in healthy donors. With regard to this clone: Its antigen remains unidentified.

PCR primers comprised 60 Vbeta and 13 Jbeta primers. Measured with immunoSEQ multiplex PCR; TCRdb has only the in-frame clones, and not every one. The sample has fewer than 150,000 clones; about 79% are singletons. Whole-study findings and limits: When presence/absence was analysed, sequencing depth was taken to be roughly uniform across donors.

The CDR3 is 13 amino acids. Trimming removed 0 bases at V and 4 bases at J, with 6 bases between. The germline gives CDR1 LGHNA, CDR2 YSLEER. The gene calls are TRBV4-3 and TRBJ1-2; no definite D call. This TCR came from a male donor in good health and CMV-seronegative. Sample: PBMCs. The CDR3 coding sequence is TGCGCCAGCAGCCAAGAACAGTCCTATGGCTACACCTTC. This translates into CASSQEQSYGYTF.